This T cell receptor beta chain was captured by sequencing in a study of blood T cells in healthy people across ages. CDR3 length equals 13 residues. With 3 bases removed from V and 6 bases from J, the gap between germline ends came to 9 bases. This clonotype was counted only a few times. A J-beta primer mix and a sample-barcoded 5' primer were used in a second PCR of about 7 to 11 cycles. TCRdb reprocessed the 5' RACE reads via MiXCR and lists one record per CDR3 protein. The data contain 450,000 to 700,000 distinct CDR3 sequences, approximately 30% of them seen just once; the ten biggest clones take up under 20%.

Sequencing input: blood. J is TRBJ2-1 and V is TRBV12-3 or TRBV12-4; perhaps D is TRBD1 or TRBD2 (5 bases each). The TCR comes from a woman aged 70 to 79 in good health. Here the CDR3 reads CASSLVGVNEQFF. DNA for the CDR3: TGTGCCAGCAGTTTGGTGGGGGTCAATGAGCAGTTCTTC.